These T cell receptor beta chains were read from a single sample in a study of cytomegalovirus exposure and HLA in healthy donors. Using immunoSEQ multiplex PCR, the repertoire was profiled, and TCRdb retains in-frame clones only, with some absent. Of 350,000 or so clones listed, 86% are singletons. Sequenced sample: PBMCs. These receptors came from a woman between 18 and 29 years old in good health and CMV-seronegative. Each CDR3 is given with its conserved first and last residue. A D gene is named only where the DNA matches it firmly. For some rows the clone size is stated as once, few or many, or as a class when expanded; others skip it.

abundance: -
d_gene: -
v_gene: TRBV6-5
j_gene: TRBJ1-1
len: 15
CDR3aa: CASSYETAGDTEAFF
CDR3nt: TGTGCCAGCAGTTACGAAACCGCGGGGGACACTGAAGCTTTCTTT

abundance: few
d_gene: TRBD1
v_gene: TRBV7-8
j_gene: TRBJ1-5
len: 16
CDR3aa: CASSSGPGTVYQPQHF
CDR3nt: TGTGCCAGCAGCTCGGGTCCCGGGACAGTTTATCAGCCCCAGCATTTT

abundance: -
d_gene: -
v_gene: TRBV27
j_gene: TRBJ1-1
len: 13
CDR3aa: CASRYQGNTEAFF
CDR3nt: TGTGCCAGCAGATATCAGGGGAACACTGAAGCTTTCTTT

abundance: -
d_gene: TRBD1
v_gene: TRBV23-1
j_gene: TRBJ2-7
len: 18
CDR3aa: CASSRAGARGQEPYEQYF
CDR3nt: TGCGCCAGCAGTCGGGCGGGCGCTAGGGGACAGGAACCCTACGAGCAGTACTTC

abundance: -
d_gene: TRBD1
v_gene: TRBV4-3
j_gene: TRBJ1-5
len: 15
CDR3aa: CASSQDWTGSQPQHF
CDR3nt: TGCGCCAGCAGCCAAGATTGGACAGGGAGTCAGCCCCAGCATTTT

abundance: -
d_gene: -
v_gene: TRBV6-5
j_gene: TRBJ2-2
len: 12
CDR3aa: CASSTGTGELFF
CDR3nt: TGTGCCAGCAGTACAGGCACCGGGGAGCTGTTTTTT

abundance: -
d_gene: TRBD1
v_gene: TRBV28
j_gene: TRBJ1-2
len: 13
CDR3aa: CASSPGTVYGYTF
CDR3nt: TGTGCCAGCAGTCCGGGGACAGTCTATGGCTACACCTTC

abundance: -
d_gene: -
v_gene: TRBV6-5
j_gene: TRBJ2-7
len: 15
CDR3aa: CASSYSTENIYEQYF
CDR3nt: TGTGCCAGCAGTTACTCCACGGAGAACATCTACGAGCAGTACTTC

abundance: once
d_gene: TRBD2
v_gene: TRBV5-1
j_gene: TRBJ2-1
len: 18
CDR3aa: CASSLMPSGSPPVSEQFF
CDR3nt: TGCGCCAGCAGCTTGATGCCTAGCGGGAGTCCCCCCGTTAGTGAGCAGTTCTTC

abundance: -
d_gene: -
v_gene: TRBV5-1
j_gene: TRBJ2-6
len: 17
CDR3aa: CASSLWRTSAGANVLTF
CDR3nt: TGCGCCAGCAGCTTGTGGAGAACCTCTGCTGGGGCCAACGTCCTGACTTTC

abundance: -
d_gene: TRBD1
v_gene: TRBV11-2
j_gene: TRBJ1-2
len: 16
CDR3aa: CASSRTGGATNYGYTF
CDR3nt: TGTGCCAGCTCCCGGACAGGGGGCGCGACTAACTATGGCTACACCTTC

abundance: -
d_gene: -
v_gene: TRBV5-1
j_gene: TRBJ2-3
len: 14
CDR3aa: CASSLVASTDTQYF
CDR3nt: TGCGCCAGCAGCTTGGTAGCGAGCACAGATACGCAGTATTTT

abundance: -
d_gene: -
v_gene: TRBV27
j_gene: TRBJ1-4
len: 14
CDR3aa: CASSLAGREEKLFF
CDR3nt: TGTGCCAGCAGTTTAGCTGGGAGGGAGGAAAAACTGTTTTTT

abundance: -
d_gene: -
v_gene: TRBV7-2
j_gene: TRBJ2-7
len: 15
CDR3aa: CASSAILRGGAEQYF
CDR3nt: TGTGCCAGCAGCGCTATACTAAGGGGGGGGGCCGAGCAGTACTTC

abundance: once
d_gene: -
v_gene: TRBV4-1
j_gene: TRBJ2-4
len: 16
CDR3aa: CASSQGVLVVKNIQYF
CDR3nt: TGCGCCAGCAGCCAAGGGGTACTAGTCGTCAAAAACATTCAGTACTTC

abundance: -
d_gene: TRBD1
v_gene: TRBV5-4
j_gene: TRBJ1-3
len: 17
CDR3aa: CASSPNPTGGDGNTIYF
CDR3nt: TGTGCCAGCAGCCCGAACCCCACAGGGGGCGACGGAAACACCATATATTTT

abundance: -
d_gene: TRBD2
v_gene: TRBV29-1
j_gene: TRBJ2-1
len: 12
CDR3aa: CSGAGGSREQFF
CDR3nt: TGCAGCGGGGCGGGAGGGTCCCGTGAGCAGTTCTTC

abundance: -
d_gene: TRBD1
v_gene: TRBV19
j_gene: TRBJ1-1
len: 17
CDR3aa: CASSPMGQLRLNTEAFF
CDR3nt: TGTGCCAGTAGTCCGATGGGACAGCTTCGTCTGAACACTGAAGCTTTCTTT

abundance: -
d_gene: -
v_gene: TRBV28
j_gene: TRBJ1-3
len: 15
CDR3aa: CASSLGAHSGNTIYF
CDR3nt: TGTGCCAGCAGTTTAGGGGCTCATTCTGGAAACACCATATATTTT

abundance: -
d_gene: -
v_gene: TRBV7-2
j_gene: TRBJ2-7
len: 15
CDR3aa: CASTIRGAGFGEQYF
CDR3nt: TGTGCCAGCACCATTCGCGGGGCGGGATTTGGCGAGCAGTACTTC

abundance: -
d_gene: TRBD2
v_gene: TRBV5-1
j_gene: TRBJ2-5
len: 17
CDR3aa: CASSLGGLAGGFETQYF
CDR3nt: TGCGCCAGCAGCTTGGGGGGACTAGCGGGAGGTTTTGAGACCCAGTACTTC

abundance: -
d_gene: TRBD2
v_gene: TRBV6-4
j_gene: TRBJ2-1
len: 15
CDR3aa: CASSEREYVYNEQFF
CDR3nt: TGTGCCAGCAGTGAGCGGGAGTACGTCTACAATGAGCAGTTCTTC